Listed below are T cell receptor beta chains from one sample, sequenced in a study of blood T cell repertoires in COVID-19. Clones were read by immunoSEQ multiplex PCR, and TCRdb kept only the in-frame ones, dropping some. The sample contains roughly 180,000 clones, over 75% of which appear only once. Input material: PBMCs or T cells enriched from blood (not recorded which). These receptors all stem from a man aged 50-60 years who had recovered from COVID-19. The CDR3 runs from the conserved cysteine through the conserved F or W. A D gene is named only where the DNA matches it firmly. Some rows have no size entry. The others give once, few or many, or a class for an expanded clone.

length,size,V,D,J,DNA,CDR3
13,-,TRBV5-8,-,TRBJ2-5,TGTGCCAGCAGCTTGTGGGGCGTGGAGACCCAGTACTTC,CASSLWGVETQYF
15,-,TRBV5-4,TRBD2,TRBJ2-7,TGTGCCAGCAGCGTTAGCGGGGCAAGCTCCTACGAGCAGTACTTC,CASSVSGASSYEQYF
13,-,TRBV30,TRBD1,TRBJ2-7,TGTGCCTGGAGAGGGACAGGGCCGGAAAAGCAGTACTTC,CAWRGTGPEKQYF
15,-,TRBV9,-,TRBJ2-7,TGTGCCAGCAGCGTTACCGGGACTTATCCATACGAGCAGTACTTC,CASSVTGTYPYEQYF
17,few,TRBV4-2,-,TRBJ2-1,TGTGCCAGCAGCCAGACTGCAGGGGATCCGAACTACAATGAGCAGTTCTTC,CASSQTAGDPNYNEQFF
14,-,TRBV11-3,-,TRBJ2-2,TGTGCCAGCAGCTTAGGGTTCCGGGCCGGGGAGCTGTTTTTT,CASSLGFRAGELFF
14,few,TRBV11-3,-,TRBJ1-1,TGTGCCAGCAGCTTAGGGCCAGAGAACACTGAAGCTTTCTTT,CASSLGPENTEAFF
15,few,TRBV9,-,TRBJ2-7,TGTGCCAGCAGCGTAGGCGGAGGGGCCTTCTACGAGCAGTACTTC,CASSVGGGAFYEQYF
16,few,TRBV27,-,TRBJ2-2,TGTGCCAGCAGTTTAAGAGCCAGGGTGAACACCGGGGAGCTGTTTTTT,CASSLRARVNTGELFF
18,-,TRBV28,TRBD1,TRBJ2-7,TGTGCCAGCAGTTTGGTCAGGGGGCGATTCCGACAAACCTACGAGCAGTACTTC,CASSLVRGRFRQTYEQYF
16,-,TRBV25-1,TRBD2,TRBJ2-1,TGTGCCAGCAGTGAATTAAGCGGGAGAATGTACAATGAGCAGTTCTTC,CASSELSGRMYNEQFF
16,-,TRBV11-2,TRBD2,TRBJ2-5,TGTGCCAGCAGCGTGAGTCGCGGGGGGTTCCAAGAGACCCAGTACTTC,CASSVSRGGFQETQYF
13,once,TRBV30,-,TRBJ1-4,TGTGCCTGGAGTTCTCGAAGCGGGGAAAAACTGTTTTTT,CAWSSRSGEKLFF
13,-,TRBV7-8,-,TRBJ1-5,TGTGCCAGCAGCTTAGGAGTAAATCAGCCCCAGCATTTT,CASSLGVNQPQHF
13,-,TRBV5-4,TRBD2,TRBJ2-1,TGTGCCAGCAGCCCCGGGACTAACGGTGAGCAGTTCTTC,CASSPGTNGEQFF
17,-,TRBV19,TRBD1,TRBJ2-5,TGTGCCAGTAGTACCACCTTGAACAGGGGCGCCCAAGAGACCCAGTACTTC,CASSTTLNRGAQETQYF
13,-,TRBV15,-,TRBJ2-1,TGTGCCACCACGCGCGGTGCCGACAATGAGCAGTTCTTC,CATTRGADNEQFF
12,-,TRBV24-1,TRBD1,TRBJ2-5,TGTGCCACCAGACAGGGGGCAGGGACCCAGTACTTC,CATRQGAGTQYF
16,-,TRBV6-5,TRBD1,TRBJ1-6,TGTGCCAGCAGTTCCGCGACAGGGACCGGCGGTTCACCCCTCCACTTT,CASSSATGTGGSPLHF
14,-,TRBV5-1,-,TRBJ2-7,TGCGCCAGCAGCTTGGAACTATCCTCCTACGAGCAGTACTTC,CASSLELSSYEQYF
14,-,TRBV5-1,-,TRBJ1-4,TGCGCCAGCAGCGAGAGTGCAACTAATGAAAAACTGTTTTTT,CASSESATNEKLFF
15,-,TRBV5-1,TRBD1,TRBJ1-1,TGCGCCAGCAGCCAACCAAGGACAGGGAACACTGAAGCTTTCTTT,CASSQPRTGNTEAFF
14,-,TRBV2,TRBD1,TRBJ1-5,TGTGCCAGCAGTAAGACAGGGGGCAATCAGCCCCAGCATTTT,CASSKTGGNQPQHF
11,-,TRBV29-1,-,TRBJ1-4,TGCAGCGTTGCCCTCGGGGAAAAACTGTTTTTT,CSVALGEKLFF
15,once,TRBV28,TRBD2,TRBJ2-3,TGTGCCAGCAGTCTCACTAGCGGGGGCACAGATACGCAGTATTTT,CASSLTSGGTDTQYF
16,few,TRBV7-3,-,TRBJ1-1,TGTGCCAGCAGCTTAGATAGGACGGGGATGGGCACTGAAGCTTTCTTT,CASSLDRTGMGTEAFF
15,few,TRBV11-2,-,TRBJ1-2,TGTGCCAGCAGCTCATATGCCAGGGGTTCCTATGGCTACACCTTC,CASSSYARGSYGYTF
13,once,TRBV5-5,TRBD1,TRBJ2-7,TGTGCCAGCATTGGGACAGGGACCTACGAGCAGTACTTC,CASIGTGTYEQYF
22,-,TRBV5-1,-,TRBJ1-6,TGCGCCAGCAGCTTGCGTGGGCCAGCAGTTTGGGATACTAGCTCCTATAATTCACCCCTCCACTTT,CASSLRGPAVWDTSSYNSPLHF
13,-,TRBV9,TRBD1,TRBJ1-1,TGTGCCAGCAGCGTACGGGACAGCACTGAAGCTTTCTTT,CASSVRDSTEAFF
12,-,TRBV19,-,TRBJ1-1,TGTGCCAGTAGTCCCAGGGACACTGAAGCTTTCTTT,CASSPRDTEAFF
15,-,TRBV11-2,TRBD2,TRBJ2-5,TGTGCCAGCAGCTTAGGGGCGGGGGGCCCGGAGACCCAGTACTTC,CASSLGAGGPETQYF
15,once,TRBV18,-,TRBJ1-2,TGTGCCAGCTCACCAGTAGATTCAGGGGACTATGGCTACACCTTC,CASSPVDSGDYGYTF
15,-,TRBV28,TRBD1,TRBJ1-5,TGTGCCAGCAACCTCCGGGACAGGTTCTATCAGCCCCAGCATTTT,CASNLRDRFYQPQHF
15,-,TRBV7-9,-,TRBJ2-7,TGTGCCAGCAGCTTAGCGGAGGGTCCCGACAACGAGCAGTACTTC,CASSLAEGPDNEQYF
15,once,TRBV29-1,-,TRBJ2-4,TGCAGCGTCTCCGGAGACTCCGGCCCCAAGGACATTCAGTACTTC,CSVSGDSGPKDIQYF
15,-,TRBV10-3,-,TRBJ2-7,TGTGCCATCAGCGACCCGGGACTCCCTCACGCCGAGCAGTACTTC,CAISDPGLPHAEQYF
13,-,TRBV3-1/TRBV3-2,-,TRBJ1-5,TGTGCCAGCAGCCAAGGCTCCGGGCAGCCCCAGCATTTT,CASSQGSGQPQHF
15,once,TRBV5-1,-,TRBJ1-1,TGCGCCAGCAGCTTGGCTCCAGGGATGAACACTGAAGCTTTCTTT,CASSLAPGMNTEAFF
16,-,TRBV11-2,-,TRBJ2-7,TGTGCCAGCAGCTCGACGAGAGGGAGGAGGATCTACGAGCAGTACTTC,CASSSTRGRRIYEQYF
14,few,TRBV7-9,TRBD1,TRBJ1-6,TGTGCCAGCAGCTTTATCCGACAGGGAGCTATCCTCCACTTT,CASSFIRQGAILHF
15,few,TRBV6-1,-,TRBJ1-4,TGTGCCAGCAGTGAAGGCAGGGGACATCGCGAAAAACTGTTTTTT,CASSEGRGHREKLFF
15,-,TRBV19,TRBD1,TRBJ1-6,TGTGCCAGTAGTACGGGGGACAGGGGGAATTCACCCCTCCACTTT,CASSTGDRGNSPLHF
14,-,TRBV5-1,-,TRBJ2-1,TGCGCCAGCAGCTTGGGACTAGAGGGCAATGAGCAGTTCTTC,CASSLGLEGNEQFF
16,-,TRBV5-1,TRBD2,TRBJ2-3,TGCGCCAGCAGCCCCATTGAGCGGGGGGGCACAGATACGCAGTATTTT,CASSPIERGGTDTQYF
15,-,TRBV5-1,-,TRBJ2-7,TGCGCCAGCAGCTTGGAAGGAGGTCCGACCTACGAGCAGTACTTC,CASSLEGGPTYEQYF
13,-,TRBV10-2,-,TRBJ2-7,TGCGCCAGCAGTGAGAGGCAGGCCTACGAGCAGTACTTC,CASSERQAYEQYF
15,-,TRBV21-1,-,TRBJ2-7,TGTGCCAGCAGCAACGACAGGGATTGGTCGTACGAGCAGTACTTC,CASSNDRDWSYEQYF
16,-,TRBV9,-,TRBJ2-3,TGTGCCAGCAGCGTAGCGACAGGTGATCTCACAGATACGCAGTATTTT,CASSVATGDLTDTQYF
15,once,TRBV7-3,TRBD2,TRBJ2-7,TGTGCCAGCAGCTTAACTAGCGGGACAACCTACGAGCAGTACTTC,CASSLTSGTTYEQYF
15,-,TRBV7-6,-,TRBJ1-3,TGTGCCAGCAGCCGCGCCGGGACAATTGGAAACACCATATATTTT,CASSRAGTIGNTIYF
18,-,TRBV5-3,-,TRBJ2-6,TGTGCCAGAAGCCGCAGGTGTGACACCAGCTCTGGGGCCAACGTCCTGACTTTC,CARSRRCDTSSGANVLTF
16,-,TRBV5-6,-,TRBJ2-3,TGTGCCAGCACCAGATTAGCGGCGGAGAGCACAGATACGCAGTATTTT,CASTRLAAESTDTQYF
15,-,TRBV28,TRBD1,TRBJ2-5,TGTGCCAGCAGTATACCGGGACAGGGCCAAGAGACCCAGTACTTC,CASSIPGQGQETQYF
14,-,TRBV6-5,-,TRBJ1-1,TGTGCCAGCAGTCGACGAGCGGCGGACACTGAAGCTTTCTTT,CASSRRAADTEAFF
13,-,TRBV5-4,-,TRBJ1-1,TGTGCCAGCAGCTTTGTGGGGGGTTTTGAAGCTTTCTTT,CASSFVGGFEAFF
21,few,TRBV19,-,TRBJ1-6,TGTGCCAGTAGTATATTCCCACGTTGGGGAGGGGGTGCACCAGCTAATTCACCCCTCCACTTT,CASSIFPRWGGGAPANSPLHF
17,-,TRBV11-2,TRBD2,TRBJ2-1,TGTGCCAGTACGGGACTAGCGGGAGTGGGGCTCTACAATGAGCAGTTCTTC,CASTGLAGVGLYNEQFF
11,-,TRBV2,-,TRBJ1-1,TGTGCCAGCAGTGGGCACACTGAAGCTTTCTTT,CASSGHTEAFF